This passage covers 17 T cell receptor beta chains from one sample sequenced in a study of memory CD4+ T cells and cytomegalovirus serostatus (dated by TCRdb to between 2018 and 2021). Single viable CD3+CD4+CD8-CD45RO+ cells were sorted as memory CD4+ T cells on a FACSAria II. Libraries were made using the immunoSEQ multiplex PCR assay. In TCRdb, the immuneACCESS table is reduced to in-frame sequences with V and J assigned. These tables do not hold every clone; where another copy was compared, an unresolved V gene accounts for under half, and the others remain unexplained. The sample yields tens of thousands of clones; approximately 77% were counted once. The ten largest make up roughly 0.5% of the sample. The sample was memory CD4+ T cells from blood. The receptors were sampled from an adult in good health and CMV-seronegative. Some clones in this sample may be carry-over from other donors' samples.

The chain has TRBV5-1 and TRBJ2-2, with TRBD2 as a possible D gene (6 bases). The CDR3 sequence is 15 residues long. Trimming shortened V by 6 bases and J by 1 base, and 13 bases separated the two germline ends. From germline, CDR1 is SGHRS and CDR2 YFSETQ. The CDR3 sequence: CASTGTLGNTGELFF. The CDR3 bases are TGCGCCAGCACCGGGACTTTGGGGAACACCGGGGAGCTGTTTTTT.

This clone was seen only once. DNA for the CDR3: TGTGCCACCAGCCAGATTGGGACCACAGGGGGCTACACCTTC. Translated, it gives CATSQIGTTGGYTF. The genes are TRBV15 and TRBJ1-2, with D possibly TRBD1 on 6 matching bases. Trimming cost V 5 bases and J 8 bases, with 18 bases left between them. Germline V gene data show CDR1 as LNHNV and CDR2 as YYDKDF (reference sequence). The CDR3 is 14 amino acids.

V is TRBV6-5 and J is TRBJ1-4; 9 bases line up with TRBD1. Trimming took 5 bases from V and 15 from J; bases not matched to a gene: 13. This CDR3 contains 14 residues. CDR1 is MNHEY and CDR2 is SVGAGI in the germline V gene. DNA of the CDR3: TGTGCCAGCAGTCCGGCCGGGACAGGGTATAGGTTGTTTTTT. It encodes CASSPAGTGYRLFF.

V and J are TRBV15 and TRBJ2-5, with D tentatively TRBD1 or TRBD2 (5 bases each). V lost 0 bases and J 2 bases, leaving 10 bases between the germline ends. Germline lookup yields CDR1 LNHNV and CDR2 YYDKDF (reference sequence). CDR3 length: 15 amino acids. The CDR3 DNA sequence: TGTGCCACCAGCAGAGACCGGGGCAGACAAGAGACCCAGTACTTC. Amino acid sequence: CATSRDRGRQETQYF.

The J gene is TRBJ2-7, the V gene TRBV5-1; 7 bases align to TRBD1. The V segment lost 0 bases and the J segment 9 bases; nucleotides outside the gene matches: 9. Germline V gene lookup returns CDR1 SGHRS and CDR2 YFSETQ. The CDR3 has 14 residues. CDR3 DNA: TGCGCCAGCAGCTTGGAGGGACAGATCGGAGGGCAGTACTTC. It codes for CASSLEGQIGGQYF.

The rearrangement uses TRBV10-3 and TRBJ2-7, with a tentative D call TRBD2 (7 bases). Trimming shortened V by 0 bases and J by 4 bases, and 13 bases separated the two germline ends. The CDR3 contains 15 residues. Germline V gives CDR1 ENHRY, CDR2 SYGVKD. DNA for the CDR3: TGTGCCATCAGTGAGTCAAAAGGGGGGGTTTACGAGCAGTACTTC. Translation: CAISESKGGVYEQYF.

The rearrangement uses TRBV28 and TRBJ2-2; 10 positions agree with TRBD2. Germline CDR1 is MDHEN and CDR2 is SYDVKM. V shed 7 bases, J shed 4 bases, and the junction held 12 bases outside the gene matches. The CDR3 runs to 17 residues. In nucleotides, the CDR3 is TGTGCCAGCACCTTTGGAGGAGCGGGAGGGGGCACCGGGGAGCTGTTTTTT. As protein: CASTFGGAGGGTGELFF.

The V call is TRBV2, the J call TRBJ2-5; 8 bases align to TRBD1. The CDR3 covers 13 residues. Germline V gives CDR1 SNHLY, CDR2 FYNNEI. The V gene end was trimmed by 3 bases and the J gene end by 5 bases; junction bases not matched to a gene: 2. The CDR3 DNA sequence: TGTGCCAGCAGTGAGGACAGGGTTGAGACCCAGTACTTC. Translating it yields CASSEDRVETQYF.

The gene calls are TRBV7-8 and TRBJ2-7; possibly TRBD2 for D (5 bases). V was shortened by 3 bases and J by 4 bases, with 10 bases between the two germline ends. The CDR3 consists of 13 residues. Germline V gene sequence: CDR1 SGHVS, CDR2 FQNEAQ. The CDR3 DNA follows: TGTGCCAGCAGCTTCGGTACGGGGTACGAGCAGTACTTC. Protein sequence: CASSFGTGYEQYF.

The gene calls are TRBV5-1 and TRBJ1-1; D gene ambiguous. Trimming cost V 4 bases and J 8 bases, with 15 bases left between them. This CDR3 region has 13 residues. Germline V CDR1 and CDR2: SGHRS, YFSETQ. CDR3 loop: CASSPRWETEAFF. CDR3 bases: TGCGCCAGCAGCCCCCGTTGGGAGACCGAAGCTTTCTTT. Filled out from reference TRBV5-1 and TRBJ1-1, the complete variable domain reads KAGVTQTPRYLIKTRGQQVTLSCSPISGHRSVSWYQQTPGQGLQFLFEYFSETQRNKGNFPGRFSGRQFSNSRSEMNVSTLELGDSALYLCASSPRWETEAFFGQGTRLTVV.

This chain connects TRBV14 to TRBJ2-1; the D is unclear. The CDR3 has 17 amino acids. Germline V gene lookup returns CDR1 SGHDN and CDR2 FVKESK. Trimming took 2 bases from V and 2 from J, leaving 16 bases between them. The CDR3 DNA is TGTGCCAGCAGCCAATTGGTCCTAGGTCCGACCTACAATGAGCAGTTCTTC. This sequence encodes CASSQLVLGPTYNEQFF.

The genes are TRBV2 and TRBJ2-5; D is perhaps TRBD2 (6 bases). Germline CDR1 and CDR2: SNHLY and FYNNEI. This CDR3 has 13 amino acids. V lost 4 bases, J lost 5 bases, and 11 bases lay in between. This chain's CDR3 is CASSGVEGETQYF. The DNA of the CDR3 is TGTGCCAGCAGTGGGGTGGAGGGGGAGACCCAGTACTTC.

The chain links TRBV6-1 to TRBJ1-1; D perhaps matches TRBD1 (5 bases). The germline CDR1 and CDR2 sequences are MNHNS and SASEGT. CDR3 length: 13 amino acids. V shed 6 bases and J shed 1 base, with 9 bases lying between them. CDR3 protein: CASRTDRNTEAFF. The DNA of the CDR3 is TGTGCCAGCAGGACAGACAGGAACACTGAAGCTTTCTTT.

The chain is built from TRBV14 and TRBJ1-4, with D unclear. The CDR3 totals 15 residues. CDR1 and CDR2 (germline): SGHDN, FVKESK. Trimming pared 1 base from V and 8 bases from J, leaving 14 bases between. The CDR3 nucleotides read TGTGCCAGCAGCCAAGGTTCCCCCATGTCGGAAAAACTGTTTTTT. Translation: CASSQGSPMSEKLFF. The entire variable domain, with the rest obtained from reference TRBV14 and TRBJ1-4, is as follows: EAGVTQFPSHSVIEKGQTVTLRCDPISGHDNLYWYRRVMGKEIKFLLHFVKESKQDESGMPNNRFLAERTGGTYSTLKVQPAELEDSGVYFCASSQGSPMSEKLFFGSGTQLSVL.

The chain recombines TRBV5-4 with TRBJ2-1; 12 nucleotides agree with TRBD2. Germline V lookup: CDR1 SGHNT, CDR2 YYREEE (reference sequence). The CDR3 is 15 amino acids. After removal of 3 bases from V and 7 bases from J, the junction contained 5 bases not matched to a gene. CDR3 in amino acids: CASSSRTSGKNEQFF. CDR3 DNA sequence: TGTGCCAGCAGCTCTCGGACTAGCGGGAAGAATGAGCAGTTCTTC.

The chain uses TRBV5-6 and TRBJ2-6, with D perhaps TRBD1 or TRBD2 (6 bases each). Germline values: CDR1 SGHDT, CDR2 YYEEEE. This CDR3 contains 19 residues. Trimming stripped 3 bases from V and 2 bases from J, with 21 bases between. CDR3 DNA sequence: TGTGCCAGCAGCTCGCCGGGGGCGTGGGTCTATACTGGGGCCAACGTCCTGACTTTC. Translated, it gives CASSSPGAWVYTGANVLTF.

The chain carries TRBV7-2 and TRBJ2-7; TRBD2 matches 9 bases. V shed 1 base, J shed 4 bases, and the junction held 2 bases outside the gene matches. The CDR3 extends over 14 amino acids. Germline-derived CDR1 and CDR2 are SGHTA and FQGNSA. CDR3: CASSLELAGYEQYF. The CDR3 DNA sequence: TGTGCCAGCAGCTTAGAACTAGCGGGTTACGAGCAGTACTTC.